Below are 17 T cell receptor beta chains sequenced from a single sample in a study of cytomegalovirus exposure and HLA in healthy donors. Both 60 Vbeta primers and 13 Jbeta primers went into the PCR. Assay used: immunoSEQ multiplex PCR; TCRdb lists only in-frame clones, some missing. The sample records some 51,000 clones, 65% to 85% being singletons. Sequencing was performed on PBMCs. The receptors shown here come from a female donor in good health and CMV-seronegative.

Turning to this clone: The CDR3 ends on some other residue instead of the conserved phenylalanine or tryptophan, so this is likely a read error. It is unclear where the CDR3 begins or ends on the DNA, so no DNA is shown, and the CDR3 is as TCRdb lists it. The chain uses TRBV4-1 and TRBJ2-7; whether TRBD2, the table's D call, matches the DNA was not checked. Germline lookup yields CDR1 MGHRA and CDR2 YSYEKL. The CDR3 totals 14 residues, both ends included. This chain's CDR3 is CASSQDLGIAGLII.

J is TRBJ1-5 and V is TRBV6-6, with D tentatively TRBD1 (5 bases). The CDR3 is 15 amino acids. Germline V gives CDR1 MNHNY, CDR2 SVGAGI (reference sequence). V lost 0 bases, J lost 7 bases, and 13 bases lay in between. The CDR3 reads CASSYSEGEVQPQHF. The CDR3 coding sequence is TGTGCCAGCAGTTACTCGGAAGGGGAGGTACAGCCCCAGCATTTT.

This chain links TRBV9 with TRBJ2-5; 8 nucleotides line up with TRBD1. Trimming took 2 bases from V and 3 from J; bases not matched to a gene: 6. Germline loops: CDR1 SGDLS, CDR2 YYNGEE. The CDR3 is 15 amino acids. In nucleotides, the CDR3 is TGTGCCAGCAGCGTGAATGGACAGGGTAAAGAGACCCAGTACTTC. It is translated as CASSVNGQGKETQYF.

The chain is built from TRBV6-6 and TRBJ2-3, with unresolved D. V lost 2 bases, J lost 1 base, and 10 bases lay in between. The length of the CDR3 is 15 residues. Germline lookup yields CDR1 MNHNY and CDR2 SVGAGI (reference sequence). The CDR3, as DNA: TGTGCCAGCAGTTACCTTGCTTCGGGCACAGATACGCAGTATTTT. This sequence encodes CASSYLASGTDTQYF.

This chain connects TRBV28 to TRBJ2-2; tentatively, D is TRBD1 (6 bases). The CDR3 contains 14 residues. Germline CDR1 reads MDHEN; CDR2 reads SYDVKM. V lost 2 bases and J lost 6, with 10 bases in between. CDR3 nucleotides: TGTGCCAGCAGTTTACAACAGGGATCCGGGGAGCTGTTTTTT. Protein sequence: CASSLQQGSGELFF.

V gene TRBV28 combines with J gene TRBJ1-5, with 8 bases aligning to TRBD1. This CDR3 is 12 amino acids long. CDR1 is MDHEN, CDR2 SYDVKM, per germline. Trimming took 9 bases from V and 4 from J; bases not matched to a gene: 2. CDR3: CASRQGNQPQHF. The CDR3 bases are TGTGCCAGTCGACAGGGGAATCAGCCCCAGCATTTT.

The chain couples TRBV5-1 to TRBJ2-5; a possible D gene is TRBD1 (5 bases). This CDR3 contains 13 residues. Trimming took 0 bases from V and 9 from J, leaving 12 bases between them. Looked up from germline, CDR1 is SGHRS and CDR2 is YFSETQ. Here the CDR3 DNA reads TGCGCCAGCAGCTTGGCCGACAGATCAGCCCAGTACTTC. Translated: CASSLADRSAQYF. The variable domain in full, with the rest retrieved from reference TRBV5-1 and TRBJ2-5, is KAGVTQTPRYLIKTRGQQVTLSCSPISGHRSVSWYQQTPGQGLQFLFEYFSETQRNKGNFPGRFSGRQFSNSRSEMNVSTLELGDSALYLCASSLADRSAQYFGPGTRLLVL.

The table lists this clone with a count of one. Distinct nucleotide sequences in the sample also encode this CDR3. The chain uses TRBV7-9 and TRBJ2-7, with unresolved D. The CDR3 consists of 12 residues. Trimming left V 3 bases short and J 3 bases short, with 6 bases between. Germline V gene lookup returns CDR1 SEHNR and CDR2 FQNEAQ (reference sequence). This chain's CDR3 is CASSFESYEQYF. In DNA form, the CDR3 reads TGTGCCAGCAGCTTCGAGAGCTACGAGCAGTACTTC.

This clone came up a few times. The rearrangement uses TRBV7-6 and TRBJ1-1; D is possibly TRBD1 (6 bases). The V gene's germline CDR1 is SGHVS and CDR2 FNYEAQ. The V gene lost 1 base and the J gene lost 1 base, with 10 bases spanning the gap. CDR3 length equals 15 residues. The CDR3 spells CASSLVSQGNTEAFF. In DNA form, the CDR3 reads TGTGCCAGCAGCTTAGTATCACAGGGGAACACTGAAGCTTTCTTT. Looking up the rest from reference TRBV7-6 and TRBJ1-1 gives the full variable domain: GAGVSQSPRYKVTKRGQDVALRCDPISGHVSLYWYRQALGQGPEFLTYFNYEAQQDKSGLPNDRFSAERPEGSISTLTIQRTEQRDSAMYRCASSLVSQGNTEAFFGQGTRLTVV.

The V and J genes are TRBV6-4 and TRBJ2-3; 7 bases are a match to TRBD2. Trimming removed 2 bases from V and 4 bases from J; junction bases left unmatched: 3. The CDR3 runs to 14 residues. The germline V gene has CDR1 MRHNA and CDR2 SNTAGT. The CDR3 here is CASSDGGSADTQYF. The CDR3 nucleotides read TGTGCCAGCAGTGACGGCGGGAGTGCAGATACGCAGTATTTT.

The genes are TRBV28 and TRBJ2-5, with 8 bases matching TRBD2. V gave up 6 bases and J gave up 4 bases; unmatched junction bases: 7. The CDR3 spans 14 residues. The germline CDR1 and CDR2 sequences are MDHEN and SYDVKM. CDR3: CASSLKRGRETQYF. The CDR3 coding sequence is TGTGCCAGCAGCCTTAAGCGGGGGCGAGAGACCCAGTACTTC.

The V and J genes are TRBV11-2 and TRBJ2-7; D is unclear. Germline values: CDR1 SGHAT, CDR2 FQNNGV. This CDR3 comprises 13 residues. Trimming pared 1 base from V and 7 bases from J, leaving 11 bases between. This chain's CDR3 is CASSLAQYREQYF. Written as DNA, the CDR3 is TGTGCCAGCAGCTTAGCGCAGTATCGAGAGCAGTACTTC.

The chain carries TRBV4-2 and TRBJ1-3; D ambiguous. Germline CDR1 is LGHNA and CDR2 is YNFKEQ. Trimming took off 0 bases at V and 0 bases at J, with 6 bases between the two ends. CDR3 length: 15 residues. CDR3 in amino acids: CASSQERGSGNTIYF. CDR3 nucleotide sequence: TGTGCCAGCAGCCAAGAACGGGGCTCTGGAAACACCATATATTTT.

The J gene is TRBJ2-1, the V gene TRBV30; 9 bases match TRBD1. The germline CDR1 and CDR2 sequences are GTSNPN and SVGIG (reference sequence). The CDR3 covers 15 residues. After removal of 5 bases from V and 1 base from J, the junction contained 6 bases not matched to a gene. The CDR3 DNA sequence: TGTGCCTGGGCGGAAGGGACAGGGTCCTACAATGAGCAGTTCTTC. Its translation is CAWAEGTGSYNEQFF. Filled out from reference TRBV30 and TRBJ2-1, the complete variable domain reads SQTIHQWPATLVQPVGSPLSLECTVEGTSNPNLYWYRQAAGRGLQLLFYSVGIGQISSEVPQNLSASRPQDRQFILSSKKLLLSDSGFYLCAWAEGTGSYNEQFFGPGTRLTVL.

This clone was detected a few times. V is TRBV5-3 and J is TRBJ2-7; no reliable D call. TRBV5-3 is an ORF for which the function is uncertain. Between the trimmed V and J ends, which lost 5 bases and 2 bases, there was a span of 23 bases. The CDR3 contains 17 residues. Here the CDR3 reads CARSLPRRMGRAYEQYF. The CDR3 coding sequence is TGTGCCAGAAGTTTACCTCGTCGCATGGGTCGGGCCTACGAGCAGTACTTC.

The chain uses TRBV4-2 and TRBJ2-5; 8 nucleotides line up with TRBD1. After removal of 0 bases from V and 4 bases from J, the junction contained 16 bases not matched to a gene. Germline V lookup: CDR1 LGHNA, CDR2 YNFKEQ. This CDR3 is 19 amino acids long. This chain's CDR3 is CASSQDGPRTGISRETQYF. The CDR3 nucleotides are TGTGCCAGCAGCCAAGATGGGCCCCGGACAGGGATTAGTAGAGAGACCCAGTACTTC.

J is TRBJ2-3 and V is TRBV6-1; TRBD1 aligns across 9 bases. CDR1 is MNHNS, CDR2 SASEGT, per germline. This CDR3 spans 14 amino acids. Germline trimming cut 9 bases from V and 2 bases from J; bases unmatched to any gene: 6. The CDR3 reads CASTDRGVTDTQYF. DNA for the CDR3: TGTGCCAGTACCGACAGGGGGGTCACAGATACGCAGTATTTT.